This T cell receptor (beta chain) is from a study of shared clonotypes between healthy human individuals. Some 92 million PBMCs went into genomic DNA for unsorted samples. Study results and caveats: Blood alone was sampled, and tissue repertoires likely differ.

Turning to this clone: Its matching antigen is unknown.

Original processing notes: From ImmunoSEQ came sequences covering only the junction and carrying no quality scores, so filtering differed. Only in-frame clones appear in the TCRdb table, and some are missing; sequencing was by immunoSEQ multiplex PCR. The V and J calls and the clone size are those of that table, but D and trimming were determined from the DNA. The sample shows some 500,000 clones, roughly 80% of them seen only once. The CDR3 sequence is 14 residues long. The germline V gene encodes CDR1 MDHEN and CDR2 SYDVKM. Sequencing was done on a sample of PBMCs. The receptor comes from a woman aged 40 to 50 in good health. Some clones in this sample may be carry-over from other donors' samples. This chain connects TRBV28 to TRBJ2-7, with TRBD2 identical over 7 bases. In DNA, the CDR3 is TGTGTCGTTGGTGAGGGACTAACCTCCTACGAGCAGTACTTC. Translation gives CVVGEGLTSYEQYF. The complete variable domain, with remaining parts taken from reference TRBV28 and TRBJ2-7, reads DVKVTQSSRYLVKRTGEKVFLECVQDMDHENMFWYRQDPGLGLRLIYFSYDVKMKEKGDIPEGYSVSREKKERFSLILESASTNQTSMYLCVVGEGLTSYEQYFGPGTRLTVT.